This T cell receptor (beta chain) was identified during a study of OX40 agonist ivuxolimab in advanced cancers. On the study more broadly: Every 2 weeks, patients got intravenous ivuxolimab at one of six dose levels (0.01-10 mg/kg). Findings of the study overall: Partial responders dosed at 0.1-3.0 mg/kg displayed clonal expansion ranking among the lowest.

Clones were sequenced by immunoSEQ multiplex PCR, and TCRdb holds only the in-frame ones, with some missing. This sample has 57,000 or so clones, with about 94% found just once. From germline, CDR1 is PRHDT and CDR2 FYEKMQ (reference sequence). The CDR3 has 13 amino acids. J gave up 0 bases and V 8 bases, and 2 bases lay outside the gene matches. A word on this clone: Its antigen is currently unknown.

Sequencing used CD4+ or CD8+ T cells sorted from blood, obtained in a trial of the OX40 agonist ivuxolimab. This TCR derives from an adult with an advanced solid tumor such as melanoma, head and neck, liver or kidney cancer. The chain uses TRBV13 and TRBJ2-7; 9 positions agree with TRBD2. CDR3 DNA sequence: TGTGCCAGCGGACTAGCGAGCTCCTACGAGCAGTACTTC. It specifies CASGLASSYEQYF.